The clone carrying this T cell receptor (beta chain) was counted many times. Its antigen is unidentified. Between the trimmed V and J ends, which lost 6 bases and 5 bases, there was a span of 20 bases. The CDR3 spans 14 residues. Germline CDR1 and CDR2: DFQATT and SNEGSKA (reference sequence). TCRdb recomputed calls from the reads with MiXCR, one row per CDR3 protein. The sample holds just under 300,000 distinct CDR3 sequences, about 9.1% seen once. This sample is drawn from a study of T cell repertoires in cytomegalovirus infection. General study findings and limits: Ex vivo, HLA-C-restricted CMV-specific TCR beta clonotypes prevailed over the rest of the response.

The chain employs TRBV20-1 and TRBJ2-7; D is possibly TRBD1 (5 bases). The specimen was PBMCs. This receptor was taken from a human donor in good health (CMV status not recorded). Some clones in this sample may be carry-over from other donors' samples. The CDR3 loop is CSARGRSRGHEQYV. The CDR3 nucleotides are TGCAGTGCAAGGGGCAGGTCCCGCGGCCACGAGCAGTACGTC.